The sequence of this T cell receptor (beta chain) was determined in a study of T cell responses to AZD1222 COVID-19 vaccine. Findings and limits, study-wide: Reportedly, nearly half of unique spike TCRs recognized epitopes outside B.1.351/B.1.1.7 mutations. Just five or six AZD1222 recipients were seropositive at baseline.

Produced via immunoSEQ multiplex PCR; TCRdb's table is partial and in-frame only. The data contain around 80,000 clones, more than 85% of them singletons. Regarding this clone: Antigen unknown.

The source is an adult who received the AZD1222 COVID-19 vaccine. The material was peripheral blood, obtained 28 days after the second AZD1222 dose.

This chain's CDR3 is CARIRGGNTEAFF. DNA for the CDR3: TGTGCCAGAATCAGGGGTGGGAACACTGAAGCTTTCTTT. The chain joins TRBV27 to TRBJ1-1; a weak D match, TRBD1 (6 bases). Germline V gene lookup returns CDR1 MNHEY and CDR2 SMNVEV (reference sequence). V lost 9 bases and J lost 1, with 12 bases in between. There are 13 residues in the CDR3.